This paragraph covers one T cell receptor (beta chain) sequence. Its antigen is still unknown. It has no much larger one-base neighbor in the sample; base qualities were not kept. This sample is drawn from a study of blood T cell repertoires in COVID-19 (dated by TCRdb to 2019 to 2021). Background for the entire study: Samples covering the acute and convalescent phases of COVID-19 were provided by collaborators in the United States, Italy and Spain. The repertoires were released in a freely available public database meant as a resource for research on the immune response to SARS-CoV-2. Samples were obtained from the ongoing ImmuneRACE study (first 160 participants) and from 1,254 subjects provided by 6 global collaborators. Where HLA class I and class II types were available, the types were taken from metadata supplied by the sample provider, not from assay-based typing. The prospective study material was composed of cDNA or gDNA derived from T cells, B-cell-depleted T cells, or PBMCs. A de-identified subject ID, COVID-19 status, age in years and sex were almost always included in the sample metadata. Subjects who had been exposed to COVID-19, were actively infected with it, or had recovered from it provided the deeply sampled blood TCRbeta repertoires that made up the dataset.

The collaborating institutions used their own protocols to collect whole blood in K2EDTA tubes. For TCRbeta analysis, collaborator samples were shipped as frozen whole blood, as isolated PBMCs, or as DNA extracted from either sample type. V is pruned by 3 bases and J by 6 bases, leaving 6 bases of the junction without a gene match. The CDR3 has 15 amino acids, counting the end cysteine and phenylalanine. Only the CDR3 DNA stays, 45 bases, in frame from base 1. CDR1 and CDR2 were assigned from the germline V gene as MGHDK and SYGVNS. TCRbeta CDR3 regions were amplified from genomic DNA using the immunoSEQ Assay, a bias-controlled multiplex PCR. As for the original processing: The number of nucleated cells in each sample was estimated by amplification of reference gene primers within the assay. To quantify the absolute abundance of each unique TCRbeta CDR3 rearrangement, sequence reads were collapsed and filtered. Productive Simpson clonality was computed per sample as the square root of Simpson's diversity index over productive rearrangements. TCRdb took this table from immuneACCESS and kept in-frame rearrangements with V and J called. Such tables lack part of the clones; where checked against another copy, unresolved V genes explain under half of the gap, and the rest is unexplained. For V, J and clone size, that table is used; D and trimming come from the DNA. A total of roughly 120,000 clones appear in this sample, around 79% of them only once. 2.5% of the sample belongs to the ten largest clones.

Broad study findings and their caveats: Clinical and demographic metadata were provided uncurated, with the amount varying by source and participant.

The sequence derives from a man aged 45-65 years with acute or convalescent COVID-19. Source material: peripheral blood. The V and J genes are TRBV25-1 and TRBJ2-1, with 9 middle bases fitting TRBD2. The DNA is as follows: TGTGCCAGCAGTGACCTTCGGACTAGCGTCAATGAGCAGTTCTTC. Its protein reads: CASSDLRTSVNEQFF.